Shown below are 9 T cell receptor beta chains from a single sample sequenced in a study of blood T cell repertoires in COVID-19. Assay: immunoSEQ multiplex PCR; the TCRdb copy retains only in-frame clones and omits some. The data show 250,000 to 300,000 clones, about 90% seen once. Sequences were obtained from peripheral blood. Receptors originate from a woman aged 30 to 39 with COVID-19, enrolled during active disease.

V is TRBV4-1 and J is TRBJ2-7; 15 bases map to TRBD2. From germline, CDR1 is MGHRA and CDR2 YSYEKL. The V gene end was trimmed by 0 bases and the J gene end by 4 bases; junction bases not matched to a gene: 4. The CDR3 runs to 17 residues. DNA of the CDR3: TGCGCCAGCAGCCAAGATGGGACTAGCGGGAGGTTGTACGAGCAGTACTTC. It codes for CASSQDGTSGRLYEQYF.

The chain recombines TRBV21-1 with TRBJ1-2. TRBV21-1 is a pseudogene. The length of the CDR3 is 14 residues. The CDR3 sequence is CASSKSDCPYGYTF. The CDR3 DNA sequence: TGTGCCAGCAGCAAATCAGACTGCCCCTATGGCTACACCTTC.

The V gene is TRBV3-1 (or the pseudogene TRBV3-2), the J gene TRBJ2-7, with 10 bases identical to TRBD2. The CDR3 loop spans 18 amino acids. Germline loops: CDR1 LGHDT, CDR2 YNNKEL (reference sequence). With 0 bases clipped from V and 2 bases from J, the junction kept 10 bases outside the gene matches. The CDR3 protein is CASSQDRLAGVMTYEQYF. CDR3 nucleotides: TGTGCCAGCAGCCAAGATCGGCTAGCGGGAGTAATGACCTACGAGCAGTACTTC.

The V gene is TRBV18, the J gene TRBJ1-5; possible D gene TRBD1, 6 bases. This CDR3 has 13 residues. V lost 2 bases to trimming and J lost 5 bases, with 7 bases between them. Germline V gene data show CDR1 as KGHSH and CDR2 as LQKENI. CDR3 loop: CASSPEGDQPQHF. The CDR3, as DNA: TGTGCCAGCTCACCAGAGGGGGATCAGCCCCAGCATTTT. The variable domain in full, with the rest retrieved from reference TRBV18 and TRBJ1-5, is NAGVMQNPRHLVRRRGQEARLRCSPMKGHSHVYWYRQLPEEGLKFMVYLQKENIIDESGMPKERFSAEFPKEGPSILRIQQVVRGDSAAYFCASSPEGDQPQHFGDGTRLSIL.

The V gene is TRBV7-3, the J gene TRBJ2-5; D perhaps matches TRBD1 (6 bases). CDR1 and CDR2 (germline): SGHTA, FQGTGA. The length of the CDR3 is 13 residues. V dropped 1 base and J dropped 4 bases, with 7 bases sitting between them. CDR3 coding DNA: TGTGCCAGCAGCTTAATAGGGGGAGAGACCCAGTACTTC. It encodes CASSLIGGETQYF.

The V gene is TRBV7-9, the J gene TRBJ2-2; D gene unclear. The CDR3 extends over 12 amino acids. CDR1 is SEHNR, CDR2 FQNEAQ, per germline (reference sequence). The V end lost 11 bases, the J end lost 2 bases, and 9 bases lay between the germline ends. DNA for the CDR3: TGTGCCCCCTCTATTAACACCGGGGAGCTGTTTTTT. Its translation is CAPSINTGELFF.

The chain joins TRBV6-5 to TRBJ2-6; D is possibly TRBD1 (6 bases). CDR3 length equals 15 residues. Looked up from germline, CDR1 is MNHEY and CDR2 is SVGAGI. With 6 bases removed from V and 0 bases from J, the gap between germline ends came to 9 bases. In nucleotides, the CDR3 is TGTGCCAGCAGAACAGGGAGCTCTGGGGCCAACGTCCTGACTTTC. It encodes CASRTGSSGANVLTF.

The CDR3 protein is CASSLTGQGRNYGYTF. DNA of the CDR3: TGTGCCAGCAGCCTAACGGGACAGGGACGCAACTATGGCTACACCTTC. The chain uses TRBV6-2 or TRBV6-3 and TRBJ1-2, with 9 bases fitting TRBD1. In germline, CDR1 is MNHEY, CDR2 SVGEGT. The ends lost 6 bases at V and 2 bases at J; junction bases unmatched: 10. The CDR3 covers 16 residues.

The chain uses TRBV5-6 and TRBJ1-1; no clear D. CDR1 and CDR2 from the germline V gene are SGHDT and YYEEEE. There are 15 residues in the CDR3. The V end lost 10 bases, the J end lost 8 bases, and 27 bases lay between the germline ends. Written as DNA, the CDR3 is TGTGCCGAGCGACCAACGAGCCCAAGGTCCCGGGAAGCTTTCTTT. Encoded protein: CAERPTSPRSREAFF. The whole variable domain, remainder taken from reference TRBV5-6 and TRBJ1-1, is DAGVTQSPTHLIKTRGQQVTLRCSPKSGHDTVSWYQQALGQGPQFIFQYYEEEERQRGNFPDRFSGHQFPNYSSELNVNALLLGDSALYLCAERPTSPRSREAFFGQGTRLTVV.